This entry is about one TCR beta chain. What it binds is unknown. Method: immunoSEQ multiplex PCR; TCRdb's copy keeps in-frame clones and lacks some. This table has about 5,200 clones, about 65% appearing once. This specimen comes from a study of CD8 T cell repertoires and HIV-1 epitope variants. As for the study in general: Each of Twenty-five Gag and Nef epitope peptides stimulated a separate culture.

Germline loops: CDR1 SEHNR, CDR2 FQNEAQ (reference sequence). V lost 1 base, J lost 7 bases, and 14 bases lay in between. CDR3 length: 15 residues. V usage is TRBV7-9 and J usage is TRBJ2-1, with D uncertain. The receptor comes from a male donor with HIV. Sequencing was carried out using cultured CD8+ T cells derived from PBMCs. The CDR3 sequence: CASSLGTLSVNEQFF. Here the CDR3 DNA reads TGTGCCAGCAGCTTAGGAACCCTCAGCGTTAATGAGCAGTTCTTC.